The rows below give T cell receptor beta chains drawn from one sample of a study of identical twins. TCRdb processed the 5' RACE reads anew with MiXCR; each CDR3 protein has one entry. The data hold about 900,000 distinct CDR3 sequences, with roughly an eighth observed a single time. The same data also contributed to another study, on yellow fever vaccine responses in identical twins.

The sample consisted of PBMCs. These receptors were taken from a woman younger than 35 in good health. Both conserved end residues are part of each CDR3. Fields, in order: CDR3 length, clone size, D gene, J gene, V gene, CDR3 protein, CDR3 DNA. A D gene is named only where the DNA matches it firmly. Clone size is stated in some rows and not others, as once, few, many or a class when expanded.

CDR3 length: 16
clone size: -
D gene: -
J gene: TRBJ2-7
V gene: TRBV3-1
CDR3 protein: CASSPAGTLFPYEQYF
CDR3 DNA: TGTGCCAGCAGCCCAGCCGGGACTCTCTTTCCCTACGAGCAGTACTTC

CDR3 length: 14
clone size: -
D gene: -
J gene: TRBJ2-1
V gene: TRBV28
CDR3 protein: CAIRVAYEDNEQFF
CDR3 DNA: TGTGCCATCCGAGTAGCGTACGAGGACAATGAGCAGTTCTTC

CDR3 length: 15
clone size: -
D gene: -
J gene: TRBJ2-1
V gene: TRBV10-3
CDR3 protein: CAITATSSTTGEQFF
CDR3 DNA: TGTGCCATCACCGCCACTAGCAGCACAACGGGTGAGCAGTTCTTC

CDR3 length: 16
clone size: many
D gene: -
J gene: TRBJ2-1
V gene: TRBV12-3/TRBV12-4
CDR3 protein: CASSLGGTQSYNEQFF
CDR3 DNA: TGTGCCAGCAGTTTGGGCGGGACTCAGAGCTACAATGAGCAGTTCTTC

CDR3 length: 14
clone size: -
D gene: TRBD2
J gene: TRBJ2-3
V gene: TRBV29-1
CDR3 protein: CSVAAGGAPDTQYF
CDR3 DNA: TGCAGCGTTGCGGCGGGGGGCGCCCCGGATACGCAGTATTTT

CDR3 length: 12
clone size: few
D gene: -
J gene: TRBJ2-4
V gene: TRBV19
CDR3 protein: CASSIPENIQYF
CDR3 DNA: TGTGCCAGTAGTATACCAGAGAACATTCAGTACTTC

CDR3 length: 14
clone size: few
D gene: -
J gene: TRBJ2-1
V gene: TRBV15
CDR3 protein: CATSRDAVDVAQFF
CDR3 DNA: TGTGCCACCAGCAGAGATGCAGTGGACGTGGCGCAGTTCTTC

CDR3 length: 16
clone size: few
D gene: -
J gene: TRBJ2-1
V gene: TRBV15
CDR3 protein: CATSREHSVRYNEQFF
CDR3 DNA: TGTGCCACCAGCAGAGAACATTCGGTCCGGTACAATGAGCAGTTCTTC

CDR3 length: 14
clone size: few
D gene: -
J gene: TRBJ2-7
V gene: TRBV9
CDR3 protein: CASSVAGPPYEQYF
CDR3 DNA: TGTGCCAGCAGCGTCGCGGGCCCGCCCTACGAGCAGTACTTC

CDR3 length: 12
clone size: -
D gene: -
J gene: TRBJ1-6
V gene: TRBV2
CDR3 protein: CATRDTSSPLHF
CDR3 DNA: TGTGCCACTCGGGACACCAGTTCACCCCTCCACTTT

CDR3 length: 16
clone size: -
D gene: -
J gene: TRBJ2-5
V gene: TRBV5-1
CDR3 protein: CASSLSVGSEQETQYF
CDR3 DNA: TGCGCCAGCAGCTTGAGTGTAGGGTCGGAGCAAGAGACCCAGTACTTC

CDR3 length: 15
clone size: few
D gene: TRBD2
J gene: TRBJ2-1
V gene: TRBV3-1
CDR3 protein: CASSTYSGGLVEQFF
CDR3 DNA: TGTGCCAGCAGCACCTATAGCGGGGGTCTAGTTGAGCAGTTCTTC

CDR3 length: 15
clone size: few
D gene: TRBD2
J gene: TRBJ2-1
V gene: TRBV20-1
CDR3 protein: CSARETSGRVYEQFF
CDR3 DNA: TGCAGTGCTAGAGAAACTAGCGGGAGAGTCTATGAGCAGTTCTTC

CDR3 length: 16
clone size: few
D gene: TRBD2
J gene: TRBJ2-5
V gene: TRBV7-9
CDR3 protein: CASSFTSGVIQETQYF
CDR3 DNA: TGTGCCAGCAGCTTCACTAGCGGGGTGATACAAGAGACCCAGTACTTC

CDR3 length: 14
clone size: -
D gene: TRBD1
J gene: TRBJ2-2
V gene: TRBV18
CDR3 protein: CASRRDSDTGELFF
CDR3 DNA: TGTGCCAGCCGCCGGGACAGTGACACCGGGGAGCTGTTTTTT

CDR3 length: 15
clone size: few
D gene: -
J gene: TRBJ2-1
V gene: TRBV2
CDR3 protein: CASSEDSGDWDEQFF
CDR3 DNA: TGTGCCAGCAGTGAGGATAGCGGAGACTGGGATGAGCAGTTCTTC

CDR3 length: 15
clone size: -
D gene: -
J gene: TRBJ1-2
V gene: TRBV12-3/TRBV12-4
CDR3 protein: CASSIGGQGDYGYTF
CDR3 DNA: TGTGCCAGCAGTATTGGGGGGCAGGGCGACTATGGCTACACCTTC

CDR3 length: 13
clone size: few
D gene: -
J gene: TRBJ1-1
V gene: TRBV7-9
CDR3 protein: CASSFGEGVTAFF
CDR3 DNA: TGTGCCAGCAGCTTTGGGGAGGGTGTTACAGCTTTCTTT

CDR3 length: 15
clone size: few
D gene: -
J gene: TRBJ2-2
V gene: TRBV2
CDR3 protein: CASSAAGTNTGELFF
CDR3 DNA: TGTGCCAGCAGTGCGGCAGGAACGAACACCGGGGAGCTGTTTTTT

CDR3 length: 15
clone size: -
D gene: TRBD1
J gene: TRBJ1-2
V gene: TRBV20-1
CDR3 protein: CSAPGSQGRVGGYTF
CDR3 DNA: TGCAGTGCTCCAGGGTCACAGGGGCGGGTCGGTGGCTACACCTTC

CDR3 length: 16
clone size: -
D gene: -
J gene: TRBJ2-5
V gene: TRBV13
CDR3 protein: CASSLRGGGAQETQYF
CDR3 DNA: TGTGCCAGCAGCCTGCGGGGAGGAGGGGCCCAAGAGACCCAGTACTTC

CDR3 length: 15
clone size: many
D gene: -
J gene: TRBJ1-1
V gene: TRBV5-1
CDR3 protein: CASSSAGRPNTEAFF
CDR3 DNA: TGCGCCAGCAGCTCAGCCGGGCGGCCGAACACTGAAGCTTTCTTT

CDR3 length: 14
clone size: few
D gene: -
J gene: TRBJ1-1
V gene: TRBV7-9
CDR3 protein: CASSLAGGTEQAFF
CDR3 DNA: TGTGCCAGCAGCTTAGCGGGAGGGACCGAACAAGCTTTCTTT

CDR3 length: 17
clone size: -
D gene: TRBD1
J gene: TRBJ2-1
V gene: TRBV2
CDR3 protein: CASSEALRDRGYNEQFF
CDR3 DNA: TGTGCCAGCAGTGAAGCGCTCCGGGACAGGGGTTACAATGAGCAGTTCTTC

CDR3 length: 14
clone size: -
D gene: -
J gene: TRBJ1-1
V gene: TRBV6-2/TRBV6-3
CDR3 protein: CASSRDPENTEAFF
CDR3 DNA: TGTGCCAGCAGCCGGGACCCAGAGAACACTGAAGCTTTCTTT

CDR3 length: 11
clone size: -
D gene: -
J gene: TRBJ2-2
V gene: TRBV29-1
CDR3 protein: CSVMNTGELFF
CDR3 DNA: TGCAGCGTTATGAACACCGGGGAGCTGTTTTTT

CDR3 length: 13
clone size: few
D gene: -
J gene: TRBJ2-5
V gene: TRBV15
CDR3 protein: CATSRDIFETQYF
CDR3 DNA: TGTGCCACCAGCAGAGACATTTTCGAGACCCAGTACTTC

CDR3 length: 14
clone size: -
D gene: TRBD2
J gene: TRBJ2-2
V gene: TRBV14
CDR3 protein: CASSQALAGGRLFF
CDR3 DNA: TGTGCCAGCAGCCAAGCACTAGCGGGAGGGCGGCTGTTTTTT

CDR3 length: 14
clone size: -
D gene: TRBD2
J gene: TRBJ2-1
V gene: TRBV15
CDR3 protein: CATSRRGGYNEQFF
CDR3 DNA: TGTGCCACCAGCAGGCGGGGGGGGTACAATGAGCAGTTCTTC

CDR3 length: 13
clone size: many
D gene: -
J gene: TRBJ1-1
V gene: TRBV29-1
CDR3 protein: CSVGRVTGTEAFF
CDR3 DNA: TGCAGCGTTGGGCGGGTGACGGGCACTGAAGCTTTCTTT

CDR3 length: 17
clone size: -
D gene: -
J gene: TRBJ2-1
V gene: TRBV7-3
CDR3 protein: CASSPLGIGSSYNEQFF
CDR3 DNA: TGTGCCAGCAGCCCCCTGGGCATTGGGAGCTCCTACAATGAGCAGTTCTTC

CDR3 length: 14
clone size: many
D gene: -
J gene: TRBJ2-2
V gene: TRBV3-1
CDR3 protein: CASSQGAGTGELFF
CDR3 DNA: TGTGCCAGCAGCCAAGGAGCCGGCACCGGGGAGCTGTTTTTT

CDR3 length: 15
clone size: -
D gene: -
J gene: TRBJ1-3
V gene: TRBV7-6
CDR3 protein: CASSLAVRSGNTIYF
CDR3 DNA: TGTGCCAGCAGCTTAGCCGTCCGCTCTGGAAACACCATATATTTT

CDR3 length: 17
clone size: few
D gene: TRBD2
J gene: TRBJ2-3
V gene: TRBV27
CDR3 protein: CASSLLGLAGATDTQYF
CDR3 DNA: TGTGCCAGCAGTTTACTGGGACTAGCGGGAGCTACAGATACGCAGTATTTT

CDR3 length: 13
clone size: -
D gene: -
J gene: TRBJ2-7
V gene: TRBV7-9
CDR3 protein: CASSFPGGYEQYF
CDR3 DNA: TGTGCCAGCAGCTTCCCAGGAGGTTACGAGCAGTACTTC

CDR3 length: 15
clone size: -
D gene: -
J gene: TRBJ2-7
V gene: TRBV5-1
CDR3 protein: CASSSSSRGLYEQYF
CDR3 DNA: TGCGCCAGCAGCTCCTCTTCGCGGGGGCTCTACGAGCAGTACTTC

CDR3 length: 16
clone size: few
D gene: TRBD1
J gene: TRBJ2-2
V gene: TRBV5-1
CDR3 protein: CASSKGTGGDTGELFF
CDR3 DNA: TGCGCCAGCAGCAAAGGGACAGGGGGCGACACCGGGGAGCTGTTTTTT

CDR3 length: 17
clone size: -
D gene: -
J gene: TRBJ2-2
V gene: TRBV5-1
CDR3 protein: CASSPPRGGENTGELFF
CDR3 DNA: TGCGCCAGCAGCCCGCCGAGGGGGGGCGAGAACACCGGGGAGCTGTTTTTT

CDR3 length: 15
clone size: few
D gene: -
J gene: TRBJ1-5
V gene: TRBV7-2
CDR3 protein: CASSWGTASGQPQHF
CDR3 DNA: TGTGCCAGCAGCTGGGGGACGGCGAGCGGTCAGCCCCAGCATTTT

CDR3 length: 17
clone size: -
D gene: -
J gene: TRBJ1-5
V gene: TRBV7-2
CDR3 protein: CASSLRWTDTRTQPQHF
CDR3 DNA: TGTGCCAGCAGCTTAAGGTGGACGGACACTCGGACACAGCCCCAGCATTTT

CDR3 length: 11
clone size: few
D gene: -
J gene: TRBJ2-1
V gene: TRBV29-1
CDR3 protein: CSVNPAGEQFF
CDR3 DNA: TGCAGCGTGAACCCAGCAGGAGAGCAGTTCTTC

CDR3 length: 14
clone size: many
D gene: -
J gene: TRBJ1-1
V gene: TRBV5-6
CDR3 protein: CASSFLRGNTEAFF
CDR3 DNA: TGTGCCAGCAGCTTCCTCCGGGGGAACACTGAAGCTTTCTTT

CDR3 length: 14
clone size: few
D gene: -
J gene: TRBJ2-3
V gene: TRBV15
CDR3 protein: CATSSPTSTDTQYF
CDR3 DNA: TGTGCCACCAGCAGCCCCACGAGCACAGATACGCAGTATTTT

CDR3 length: 17
clone size: many
D gene: TRBD1
J gene: TRBJ2-3
V gene: TRBV24-1
CDR3 protein: CATSDYSGTVIADTQYF
CDR3 DNA: TGTGCCACCAGTGATTATTCCGGGACAGTAATCGCAGATACGCAGTATTTT

CDR3 length: 14
clone size: -
D gene: -
J gene: TRBJ2-5
V gene: TRBV20-1
CDR3 protein: CSAIKAEYQETQYF
CDR3 DNA: TGCAGTGCTATCAAAGCGGAGTACCAAGAGACCCAGTACTTC

CDR3 length: 15
clone size: few
D gene: -
J gene: TRBJ1-4
V gene: TRBV5-1
CDR3 protein: CASSPDGRDGGKLFF
CDR3 DNA: TGCGCCAGCAGCCCCGACGGAAGGGACGGAGGAAAACTGTTTTTT

CDR3 length: 14
clone size: many
D gene: -
J gene: TRBJ2-5
V gene: TRBV28
CDR3 protein: CASSPIQSQETQYF
CDR3 DNA: TGTGCCAGCAGCCCGATTCAGAGTCAAGAGACCCAGTACTTC

CDR3 length: 14
clone size: -
D gene: -
J gene: TRBJ2-7
V gene: TRBV7-9
CDR3 protein: CASSLSRDSYEQYF
CDR3 DNA: TGTGCCAGCAGCTTATCCAGGGACTCCTACGAGCAGTACTTC

CDR3 length: 12
clone size: few
D gene: TRBD1
J gene: TRBJ1-6
V gene: TRBV20-1
CDR3 protein: CSTGTGTSPLHF
CDR3 DNA: TGCAGCACCGGGACAGGGACTTCACCCCTCCACTTT

CDR3 length: 16
clone size: -
D gene: -
J gene: TRBJ2-3
V gene: TRBV27
CDR3 protein: CASSLWKGGETDTQYF
CDR3 DNA: TGTGCCAGCAGTTTATGGAAGGGTGGGGAAACGGATACGCAGTATTTT

CDR3 length: 16
clone size: -
D gene: TRBD2
J gene: TRBJ2-1
V gene: TRBV24-1
CDR3 protein: CATSRTSGRALNEQFF
CDR3 DNA: TGTGCCACCAGTCGGACTAGCGGGAGGGCCCTCAATGAGCAGTTCTTC

CDR3 length: 13
clone size: few
D gene: -
J gene: TRBJ1-1
V gene: TRBV29-1
CDR3 protein: CSVNPERNTEAFF
CDR3 DNA: TGCAGCGTTAACCCTGAGCGGAACACTGAAGCTTTCTTT